What follows are 31 T cell receptor beta chains derived from one specimen sequenced in a study of T-cell memory formation after mild COVID-19. From the 5' RACE reads, TCRdb called clonotypes with MiXCR, one entry per CDR3 protein. The sample records under 650,000 distinct CDR3 sequences, more than 15% being singletons. Sequencing was carried out using PBMCs or a T cell subset sorted from them (not recorded which). The receptors stem from an adult woman who had mild COVID-19 (a few samples of this study predate the infection). Cell type and time point are not known.

CDR3 protein: CASSLYIIGQGGYEQYF. The CDR3 bases are TGTGCCAGCAGTTTATATATTATCGGGCAGGGGGGTTACGAGCAGTACTTC. This rearrangement joins TRBV12-3 or TRBV12-4 to TRBJ2-7; D is possibly TRBD1 (7 bases). The CDR3 is 17 amino acids. The V and J ends lost 2 bases and 4 bases respectively, with 21 bases between them.

The table lists this clonotype with a few counts. The rearrangement uses TRBV5-4 and TRBJ2-7; TRBD2 agrees at 7 bases. Germline-derived CDR1 and CDR2 are SGHNT and YYREEE (reference sequence). The CDR3 has 14 amino acids. V was clipped by 5 bases and J by 2 bases; unmatched bases: 7. The chain's CDR3 is CASSGEGGPYEQYF. CDR3 nucleotide sequence: TGTGCCAGCAGTGGGGAGGGAGGGCCCTACGAGCAGTACTTC. The complete variable domain, with remaining parts taken from reference TRBV5-4 and TRBJ2-7, reads ETGVTQSPTHLIKTRGQQVTLRCSSQSGHNTVSWYQQALGQGPQFIFQYYREEENGRGNFPPRFSGLQFPNYSSELNVNALELDDSALYLCASSGEGGPYEQYFGPGTRLTVT.

The chain has TRBV11-3 and TRBJ2-2, with TRBD1 matching over 7 bases. This CDR3 has 14 residues. J lost 6 bases, V lost 5 bases, and 6 bases had no gene match. CDR1 SGHNT and CDR2 YENEEA come from the germline V gene. The CDR3 sequence: CASSPSTGSGELFF. Here the CDR3 DNA reads TGTGCCAGCAGCCCCTCGACAGGGTCCGGGGAGCTGTTTTTT.

In this sample, this clonotype turned up a few times. The CDR3 DNA reads as TGCAGTGGCCTCGGAATTGGGAGGAGCGGGAGTTTGGATACGCAGTATTTT. This sequence encodes CSGLGIGRSGSLDTQYF. The chain has TRBV20-1 and TRBJ2-3; 8 positions match TRBD2. Trimming removed 7 bases from V and 6 bases from J; junction bases left unmatched: 21. The CDR3 covers 17 residues. The V gene's germline CDR1 is DFQATT and CDR2 SNEGSKA (reference sequence).

The chain is built from TRBV12-3 or TRBV12-4 and TRBJ2-3, with D maybe TRBD1 (5 bases). Trimming removed 9 bases at V and 1 base at J, with 23 bases between. This CDR3 is 17 amino acids long. The CDR3 region is CARSVDRPTPGTDTQYF. CDR3 in DNA: TGTGCCAGAAGTGTCGACAGACCGACCCCAGGCACAGATACGCAGTATTTT.

This clonotype was seen a few times. The chain recombines TRBV14 with TRBJ2-7, with 9 positions matching TRBD2. The V segment lost 1 base and the J segment 4 bases; nucleotides outside the gene matches: 8. CDR1 and CDR2 (germline): SGHDN, FVKESK. The CDR3 sequence is 16 residues long. The CDR3 nucleotides read TGTGCCAGCAGCCAAGTGATAGTTGGACTAGCGTACGAGCAGTACTTC. Protein product: CASSQVIVGLAYEQYF. Complete variable domain (other parts from reference TRBV14 and TRBJ2-7): EAGVTQFPSHSVIEKGQTVTLRCDPISGHDNLYWYRRVMGKEIKFLLHFVKESKQDESGMPNNRFLAERTGGTYSTLKVQPAELEDSGVYFCASSQVIVGLAYEQYFGPGTRLTVT.

V and J are TRBV9 and TRBJ2-7; no definite D call. This CDR3 has 16 amino acids. V lost 0 bases and J lost 2, with 15 bases in between. CDR1 SGDLS and CDR2 YYNGEE come from the germline V gene. The CDR3 sequence is CASSVGPLQDPYEQYF. In DNA form, the CDR3 reads TGTGCCAGCAGCGTAGGCCCCCTTCAGGATCCCTACGAGCAGTACTTC.

The chain uses TRBV5-1 and TRBJ2-7; 7 positions match TRBD2. Unmatched junction bases numbered 14, after V lost 3 bases and J lost 5 bases. This CDR3 comprises 16 residues. The germline CDR1 and CDR2 sequences are SGHRS and YFSETQ. The CDR3 sequence: CASSSILDGGRDEQYF. DNA for the CDR3: TGCGCCAGCAGCTCGATCCTCGACGGGGGGAGGGACGAGCAGTACTTC.

The chain joins TRBV7-8 to TRBJ1-2, with TRBD1 matching over 7 bases. This CDR3 has 13 amino acids. The germline gives CDR1 SGHVS, CDR2 FQNEAQ. The V segment lost 5 bases and the J segment 3 bases; nucleotides outside the gene matches: 3. Written as DNA, the CDR3 is TGTGCCAGCAGCCCGACAGGGTACTATGGCTACACCTTC. Its translation: CASSPTGYYGYTF.

This chain joins TRBV12-3 or TRBV12-4 and TRBJ1-2; no clear D gene. Trimming took 4 bases from V and 2 from J, leaving 11 bases between them. This CDR3 is 14 amino acids long. The CDR3 loop is CASSSKLGNYGYTF. CDR3 sequence (DNA): TGTGCCAGCAGTTCAAAATTGGGAAACTATGGCTACACCTTC.

CDR3 nucleotides: TGCGCCAGCAGCCAAGCGGGGACTAGCAATGAGCAGTTCTTC. Translation: CASSQAGTSNEQFF. The chain carries TRBV4-1 and TRBJ2-1; 8 bases are shared with TRBD2. CDR3 length: 14 amino acids. Germline V lookup: CDR1 MGHRA, CDR2 YSYEKL. Trimming cost V 1 base and J 6 bases; bases outside gene matches: 2.

This clonotype was seen repeatedly, ten times or more. An end of the junction differs from the germline gene, which may be a read error. The chain recombines TRBV5-4 with TRBJ2-7; 9 bases line up with TRBD2. The CDR3 has 15 amino acids. Germline assignment: CDR1 SGHNT and CDR2 YYREEE (reference sequence). This CDR3 is CASSLGLAGSYEQYF. CDR3 DNA: TGCGCCAGCAGCTTGGGTCTAGCGGGGTCCTACGAGCAGTACTTC. The full variable domain, its missing parts supplied by reference TRBV5-4 and TRBJ2-7, is ETGVTQSPTHLIKTRGQQVTLRCSSQSGHNTVSWYQQALGQGPQFIFQYYREEENGRGNFPPRFSGLQFPNYSSELNVNALELDDSALYLCASSLGLAGSYEQYFGPGTRLTVT.

The chain joins TRBV6-6 to TRBJ1-2; perhaps TRBD1 as D (5 bases). Germline V gene sequence: CDR1 MNHNY, CDR2 SVGAGI (reference sequence). Trimming removed 6 bases from V and 2 bases from J, with 19 bases in between. The CDR3 covers 16 residues. The CDR3 DNA reads as TGTGCCAGCAGCCCACCCCCGGGACGCCGGAACTATGGCTACACCTTC. Translating gives CASSPPPGRRNYGYTF.

The V call is TRBV24-1, the J call TRBJ2-1; no firm D call. Between the trimmed V and J ends, which lost 4 bases and 7 bases, there was a span of 13 bases. Germline assignment: CDR1 KGHDR and CDR2 SFDVKD. CDR3 length equals 14 residues. The CDR3 reads CATSETGPMNEQFF. The DNA of the CDR3 is TGTGCCACCAGTGAGACGGGCCCAATGAATGAGCAGTTCTTC.

This rearrangement joins TRBV23-1 to TRBJ2-2, with 8 bases that match TRBD1. TRBV23-1 is an ORF for which the function is uncertain. With V trimmed by 0 bases and J by 0 bases, 6 bases remained unmatched. CDR3 length: 18 amino acids. The CDR3, as DNA: TGCGCCAGCAGTCAATCGGGACAGGCTGAATCGAACACCGGGGAGCTGTTTTTT. Translation gives CASSQSGQAESNTGELFF.

The rearrangement joins TRBV24-1 to TRBJ2-7; TRBD1 agrees at 8 bases. CDR3 size: 13 residues. CDR1 KGHDR and CDR2 SFDVKD come from the germline V gene. V gave up 8 bases and J gave up 2 bases; unmatched junction bases: 4. For the CDR3, the DNA is TGTGCCACCAACCGGGACAGGACCTACGAGCAGTACTTC. This translates into CATNRDRTYEQYF.

This clonotype appeared a few times. The chain is built from TRBV7-9 and TRBJ2-1, with 7 nucleotides matching TRBD2. Germline trimming cut 1 base from V and 10 bases from J; bases unmatched to any gene: 7. This CDR3 has 14 residues. The germline V gene has CDR1 SEHNR and CDR2 FQNEAQ (reference sequence). The CDR3 protein is CASSLGFARGEQFF. The CDR3 DNA reads as TGTGCCAGCAGCTTAGGGTTTGCGCGGGGGGAGCAGTTCTTC. The full variable domain, in which reference TRBV7-9 and TRBJ2-1 provide the parts outside the CDR3, is DTGVSQNPRHKITKRGQNVTFRCDPISEHNRLYWYRQTLGQGPEFLTYFQNEAQLEKSRLLSDRFSAERPKGSFSTLEIQRTEQGDSAMYLCASSLGFARGEQFFGPGTRLTVL.

This clonotype was counted between two and nine times. The chain links TRBV3-1 to TRBJ1-1, with TRBD1 matching over 7 bases. Germline loops: CDR1 LGHDT, CDR2 YNNKEL (reference sequence). This CDR3 comprises 16 residues. V gave up 1 base and J gave up 4 bases; unmatched junction bases: 9. The CDR3 loop is CASSQVGQGVVTEAFF. The CDR3, as DNA: TGTGCCAGCAGCCAAGTTGGCCAGGGGGTTGTCACTGAAGCTTTCTTT.

The V gene is TRBV29-1, the J gene TRBJ2-4; 10 bases line up with TRBD1. Germline-derived CDR1 and CDR2 are SQVTM and ANQGSEA. Germline trimming cut 8 bases from V and 6 bases from J; bases unmatched to any gene: 13. The CDR3 extends over 15 amino acids. CDR3 nucleotides: TGCAGCCCCTCTGGAGGGACAGGGGATACAAACATTCAGTACTTC. This gives the protein CSPSGGTGDTNIQYF.

This clonotype was observed many times. The rearrangement joins TRBV3-1 to TRBJ2-1; tentatively, D is TRBD2 (5 bases). From germline, CDR1 is LGHDT and CDR2 YNNKEL (reference sequence). The CDR3 is 17 amino acids. V lost 0 bases and J 7 bases, leaving 19 bases between the germline ends. The CDR3 bases are TGTGCCAGCAGCCAAGATGAGGGAGTGATTGGGGAAAATGAGCAGTTCTTC. It encodes CASSQDEGVIGENEQFF.

The gene calls are TRBV12-3 or TRBV12-4 and TRBJ2-1, with a possible D match to TRBD2 (5 bases). Trimming took off 3 bases at V and 1 base at J, with 13 bases between the two ends. The CDR3 has 16 residues. This CDR3 reads CASSFSGRESYNEQFF. CDR3 nucleotide sequence: TGTGCCAGCAGTTTCTCCGGAAGGGAGTCCTACAATGAGCAGTTCTTC.

This clonotype has a count of ten or more. The gene calls are TRBV30 and TRBJ1-2; D may be TRBD1 (5 bases). CDR1 and CDR2 (germline): GTSNPN, SVGIG (reference sequence). This CDR3 region has 14 residues. V lost 4 bases and J lost 3, with 15 bases in between. The CDR3 here is CAWTTPGGYYGYTF. Here the CDR3 DNA reads TGTGCCTGGACAACCCCTGGGGGTTACTATGGCTACACCTTC.

This clonotype was recorded a few times. The V call is TRBV9, the J call TRBJ2-3, with 7 nucleotides matching TRBD2. Germline CDR1 and CDR2: SGDLS and YYNGEE. The CDR3 covers 16 residues. J lost 1 base, V lost 4 bases, and 9 bases had no gene match. In DNA, the CDR3 is TGTGCCAGCAGCACCTACCGGGGGAGGGGCACAGATACGCAGTATTTT. This sequence encodes CASSTYRGRGTDTQYF.

Only a few counts were recorded for this clonotype. The junction differs from germline at one of its ends, possibly a read error. The rearrangement links TRBV12-3 or TRBV12-4 to TRBJ2-1; D not certain. This CDR3 has 13 amino acids. DNA for the CDR3: TGTGCCAGCAGTCCATCCCGCTACCATGAGCAGTTCTTC. Amino acids: CASSPSRYHEQFF.

V gene TRBV5-1 combines with J gene TRBJ2-7, with 8 bases matching TRBD1. CDR3 length equals 14 residues. The germline CDR1 and CDR2 sequences are SGHRS and YFSETQ. J gave up 5 bases and V 2 bases, and 6 bases lay outside the gene matches. CDR3 protein: CASSLGDRHDEQYF. In DNA form, the CDR3 reads TGCGCCAGCAGCTTAGGGGACAGGCACGACGAGCAGTACTTC.

This clonotype has a count of ten or more. The rearrangement links TRBV5-6 to TRBJ2-3, with D possibly matching TRBD1 (6 bases). Germline loops: CDR1 SGHDT, CDR2 YYEEEE. The CDR3 has 15 residues. The ends were cut back, 2 bases at V and 4 bases at J, with 14 bases in the middle. CDR3 DNA sequence: TGTGCCAGCAGCTTTAGGGGGAGTGGGGCAGATACGCAGTATTTT. Translating it yields CASSFRGSGADTQYF.

The sample holds a few counts of this clonotype. V is TRBV24-1 and J is TRBJ2-2; TRBD2 agrees at 10 bases. Losses at the gene ends were 4 bases for V and 6 bases for J; bases not matched to a gene: 4. Germline CDR1 reads KGHDR; CDR2 reads SFDVKD. The CDR3 covers 15 residues. DNA of the CDR3: TGTGCCACCAGTGAGAGCGGGGGGGGAGCCGGGGAGCTGTTTTTT. Translated, it gives CATSESGGGAGELFF.

This clonotype has ten or more counts. V is TRBV30 and J is TRBJ1-5, with D unclear. Trimming took off 7 bases at V and 2 bases at J, with 15 bases between the two ends. This CDR3 has 14 residues. Germline V gives CDR1 GTSNPN, CDR2 SVGIG (reference sequence). CDR3 sequence reads: CAYGRFGGNQPQHF. The DNA for the CDR3 is TGTGCCTACGGGCGATTCGGGGGCAATCAGCCCCAGCATTTT.

The V and J genes are TRBV28 and TRBJ2-1; a possible D gene is TRBD2 (6 bases). The V end lost 10 bases, the J end lost 0 bases, and 13 bases lay between the germline ends. Per the germline V gene, CDR1 is MDHEN and CDR2 is SYDVKM. The CDR3 extends over 14 amino acids. Here the CDR3 reads CAIGGLNSYNEQFF. The CDR3 DNA reads TGTGCCATTGGGGGACTGAACTCCTACAATGAGCAGTTCTTC.

This clonotype was seen many times. The chain combines TRBV5-6 with TRBJ2-2; 10 bases agree with TRBD2. The length of the CDR3 is 18 residues. From germline, CDR1 is SGHDT and CDR2 YYEEEE. Trimming took 4 bases from V and 5 from J; bases not matched to a gene: 14. In DNA form, the CDR3 reads TGTGCCAGCAGCCGGCCGATAGTAGCGGGGGGCCTGACCGGGGAGCTGTTTTTT. It is translated as CASSRPIVAGGLTGELFF.

The sample holds many counts of this clonotype. This chain uses TRBV7-3 with TRBJ2-2; D is tentatively TRBD1 or TRBD2 (6 bases each). CDR1 and CDR2 (germline): SGHTA, FQGTGA. Deletions cut 5 bases from V and 7 bases from J, with 17 bases between. The CDR3 has 15 residues. CDR3 protein: CASSPLPEGVGELFF. In DNA form, the CDR3 reads TGTGCCAGCAGCCCGTTGCCGGAGGGGGTCGGGGAGCTGTTTTTT.